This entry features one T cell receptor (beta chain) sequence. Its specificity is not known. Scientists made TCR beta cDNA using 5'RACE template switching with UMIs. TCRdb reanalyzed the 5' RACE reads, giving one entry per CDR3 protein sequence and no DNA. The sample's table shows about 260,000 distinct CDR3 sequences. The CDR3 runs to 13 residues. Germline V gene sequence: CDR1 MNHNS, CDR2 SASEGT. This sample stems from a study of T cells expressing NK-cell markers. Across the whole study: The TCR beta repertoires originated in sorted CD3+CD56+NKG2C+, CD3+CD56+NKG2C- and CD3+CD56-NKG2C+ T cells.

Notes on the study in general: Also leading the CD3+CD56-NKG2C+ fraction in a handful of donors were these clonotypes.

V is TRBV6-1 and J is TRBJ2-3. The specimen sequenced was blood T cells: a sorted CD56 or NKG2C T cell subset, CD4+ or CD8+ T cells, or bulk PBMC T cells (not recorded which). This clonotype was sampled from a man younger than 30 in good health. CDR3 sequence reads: CASSLLERDTQYF.